This T cell receptor (beta chain) was identified in a study of Ad26.COV2.S vaccination and SARS-CoV-2 variants. Study-wide results and caveats: Vaccine and placebo groups showed comparable non-spike TCR breadth.

Germline V gene sequence: CDR1 MNHEY, CDR2 SMNVEV (reference sequence). The CDR3 runs to 15 residues. Deletions cut 4 bases from V and 5 bases from J, with 17 bases between. Treatment noted: some 19 received Ad26.COV2.S at low or high dose, single or two shots; about 5 received placebo; per-sample allocation not given. Sample collection was performed on day 63 after the first vaccine or placebo injection. The sample came from a Boston adult aged 18-55 years. As to this clone: Its antigen remains unknown.

The repertoire was sequenced with immunoSEQ multiplex PCR; TCRdb's copy has only in-frame clones and lacks some. The data show around 340,000 clones, with around nine tenths seen just once and around 5.3% held by the top ten. This specimen consisted of peripheral blood, obtained in a trial of Ad26.COV2.S vaccine versus placebo. The source is a person aged 18-60 years who received the Ad26.COV2.S COVID-19 vaccine or a placebo. The chain recombines TRBV27 with TRBJ1-1, with D perhaps TRBD1 (6 bases). CDR3 loop: CASSYDGGQLTEAFF. The CDR3 coding sequence is TGTGCCAGCAGTTATGACGGGGGGCAATTGACTGAAGCTTTCTTT.